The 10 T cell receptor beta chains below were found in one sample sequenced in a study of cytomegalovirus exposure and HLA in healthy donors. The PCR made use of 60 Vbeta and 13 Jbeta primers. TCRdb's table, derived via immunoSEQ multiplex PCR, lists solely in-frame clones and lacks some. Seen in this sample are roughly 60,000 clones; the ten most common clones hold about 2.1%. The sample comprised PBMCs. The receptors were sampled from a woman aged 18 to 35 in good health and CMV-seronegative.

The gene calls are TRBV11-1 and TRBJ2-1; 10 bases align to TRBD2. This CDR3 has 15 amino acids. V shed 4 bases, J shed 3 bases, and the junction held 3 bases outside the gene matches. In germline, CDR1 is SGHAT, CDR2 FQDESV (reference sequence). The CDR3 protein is CASSWTSGYYNEQFF. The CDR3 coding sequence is TGTGCCAGCAGCTGGACTAGCGGATACTACAATGAGCAGTTCTTC.

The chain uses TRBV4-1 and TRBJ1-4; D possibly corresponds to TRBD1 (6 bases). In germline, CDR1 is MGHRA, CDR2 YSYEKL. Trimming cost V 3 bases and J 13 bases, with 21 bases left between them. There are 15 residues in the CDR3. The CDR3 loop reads CASSHPSGTRNLLFF. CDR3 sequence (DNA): TGCGCCAGCAGCCACCCATCGGGGACACGTAACTTACTGTTTTTT.

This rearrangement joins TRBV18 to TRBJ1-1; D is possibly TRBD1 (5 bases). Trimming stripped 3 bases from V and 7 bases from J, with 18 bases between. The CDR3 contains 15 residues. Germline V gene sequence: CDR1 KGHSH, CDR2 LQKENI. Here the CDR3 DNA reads TGTGCCAGCTCACCTTCCCTCACAGGCCGGAGTGAAGCTTTCTTT. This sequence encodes CASSPSLTGRSEAFF.

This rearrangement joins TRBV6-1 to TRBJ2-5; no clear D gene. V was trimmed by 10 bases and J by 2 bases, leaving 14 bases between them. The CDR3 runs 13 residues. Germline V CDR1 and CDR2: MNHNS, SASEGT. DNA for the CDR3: TGTGCCATGATGAACAGTTTGCAAGAGACCCAGTACTTC. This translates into CAMMNSLQETQYF.

This CDR3 is CASSQVVSYGYTF. The CDR3 nucleotides read TGCGCCAGCAGCCAAGTCGTCAGTTATGGCTACACCTTC. The V gene is TRBV4-1, the J gene TRBJ1-2, with D unresolved. Germline loops: CDR1 MGHRA, CDR2 YSYEKL. The CDR3 is made up of 13 amino acids. Deletions cut 1 base from V and 5 bases from J, with 8 bases between.

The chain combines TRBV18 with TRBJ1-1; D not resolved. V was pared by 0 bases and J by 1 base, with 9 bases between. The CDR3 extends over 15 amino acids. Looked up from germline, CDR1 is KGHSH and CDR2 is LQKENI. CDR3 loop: CASSPPSQSNTEAFF. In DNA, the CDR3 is TGTGCCAGCTCACCACCGTCCCAGTCGAACACTGAAGCTTTCTTT.

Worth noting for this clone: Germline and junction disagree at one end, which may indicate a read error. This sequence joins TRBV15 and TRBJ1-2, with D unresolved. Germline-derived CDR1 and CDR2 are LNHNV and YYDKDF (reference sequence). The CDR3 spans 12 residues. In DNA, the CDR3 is TGTGCCACCAGCAGAGATACGGGTAGGAAATCCTTC. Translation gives CATSRDTGRKSF.

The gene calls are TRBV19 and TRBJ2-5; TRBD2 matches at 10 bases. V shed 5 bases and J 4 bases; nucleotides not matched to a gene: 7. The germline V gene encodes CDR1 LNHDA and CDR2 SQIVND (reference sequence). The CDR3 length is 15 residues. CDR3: CASSVSGGERETQYF. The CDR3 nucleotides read TGTGCCAGTAGTGTCAGCGGGGGGGAGAGAGAGACCCAGTACTTC.

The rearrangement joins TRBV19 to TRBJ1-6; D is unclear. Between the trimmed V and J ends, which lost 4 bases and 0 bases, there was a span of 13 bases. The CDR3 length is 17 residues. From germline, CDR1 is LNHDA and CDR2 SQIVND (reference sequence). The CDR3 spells CASSRGVPSSYNSPLHF. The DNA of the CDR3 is TGTGCCAGTAGTAGGGGAGTGCCAAGCTCCTATAATTCACCCCTCCACTTT.

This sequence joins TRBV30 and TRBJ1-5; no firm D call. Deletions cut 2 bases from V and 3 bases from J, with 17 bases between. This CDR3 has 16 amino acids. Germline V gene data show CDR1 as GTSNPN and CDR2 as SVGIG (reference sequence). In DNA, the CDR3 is TGTGCCTGGAGTATTCGAGGTCTTATTTACAATCAGCCCCAGCATTTT. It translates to CAWSIRGLIYNQPQHF. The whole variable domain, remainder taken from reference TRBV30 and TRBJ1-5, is SQTIHQWPATLVQPVGSPLSLECTVEGTSNPNLYWYRQAAGRGLQLLFYSVGIGQISSEVPQNLSASRPQDRQFILSSKKLLLSDSGFYLCAWSIRGLIYNQPQHFGDGTRLSIL.